A few counts support the clone carrying this T cell receptor (beta chain). TCRdb ran MiXCR on the 5' RACE reads and lists one entry per CDR3 protein. The sample lists some 41,000 distinct CDR3 sequences, around 4.5% occurring once. The sample comes from a study of T cells of healthy individuals. Trimming left V 5 bases short and J 3 bases short, with 17 bases between. Per the germline V gene, CDR1 is SGHTA and CDR2 is FQGTGA. This CDR3 contains 16 residues. This chain links TRBV7-3 with TRBJ2-1; D is perhaps TRBD2 (7 bases). This TCR was recovered from a human donor in good health. The CDR3 loop is CASSHEGGVHYNEQFF. As DNA, the CDR3 is TGTGCCAGCAGCCATGAGGGGGGGGTTCACTACAATGAGCAGTTCTTC.